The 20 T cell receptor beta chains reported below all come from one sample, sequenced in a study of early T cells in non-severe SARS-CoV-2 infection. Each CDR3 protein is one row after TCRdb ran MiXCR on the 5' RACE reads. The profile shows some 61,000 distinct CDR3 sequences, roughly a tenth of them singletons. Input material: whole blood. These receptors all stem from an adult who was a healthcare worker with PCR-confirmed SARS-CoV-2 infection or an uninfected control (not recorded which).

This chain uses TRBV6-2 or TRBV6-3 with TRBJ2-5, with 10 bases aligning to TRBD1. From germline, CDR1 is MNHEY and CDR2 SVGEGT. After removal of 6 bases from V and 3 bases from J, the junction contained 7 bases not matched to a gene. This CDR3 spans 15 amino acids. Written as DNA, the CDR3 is TGTGCCAGCAGGGAGACAGGGGGCGCAGAAGAGACCCAGTACTTC. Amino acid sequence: CASRETGGAEETQYF.

The CDR3 DNA follows: TGTGCCAGCAGCTTAGCGAGAGGACACCGGGGCGCCTACGAGCAGTACTTC. As protein: CASSLARGHRGAYEQYF. The chain carries TRBV7-9 and TRBJ2-7, with D perhaps TRBD1 or TRBD2 (5 bases each). The CDR3 is made up of 17 amino acids. CDR1 and CDR2 from the germline V gene are SEHNR and FQNEAQ (reference sequence). V was shortened by 0 bases and J by 2 bases, with 17 bases between the two germline ends.

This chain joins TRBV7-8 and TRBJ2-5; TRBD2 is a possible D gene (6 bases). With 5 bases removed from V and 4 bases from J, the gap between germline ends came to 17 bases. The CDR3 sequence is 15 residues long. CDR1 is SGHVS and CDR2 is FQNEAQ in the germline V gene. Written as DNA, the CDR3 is TGTGCCAGCAGCCCGGGACTCTTCCAGACAGAGACCCAGTACTTC. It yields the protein CASSPGLFQTETQYF.

The CDR3 sequence: CASSKGAGNYNEQFF. In DNA form, the CDR3 reads TGTGCCAGCAGCAAGGGGGCAGGCAACTACAATGAGCAGTTCTTC. The chain uses TRBV6-4 and TRBJ2-1; TRBD1 agrees at 7 bases. The CDR3 runs to 15 residues. After removal of 6 bases from V and 3 bases from J, the junction contained 8 bases not matched to a gene. In germline, CDR1 is MRHNA, CDR2 SNTAGT.

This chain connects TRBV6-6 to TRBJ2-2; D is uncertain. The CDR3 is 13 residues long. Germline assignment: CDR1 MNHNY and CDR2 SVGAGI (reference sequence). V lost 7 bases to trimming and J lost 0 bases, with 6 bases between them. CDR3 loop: CASTRPNTGELFF. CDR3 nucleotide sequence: TGTGCCAGCACCAGGCCGAACACCGGGGAGCTGTTTTTT.

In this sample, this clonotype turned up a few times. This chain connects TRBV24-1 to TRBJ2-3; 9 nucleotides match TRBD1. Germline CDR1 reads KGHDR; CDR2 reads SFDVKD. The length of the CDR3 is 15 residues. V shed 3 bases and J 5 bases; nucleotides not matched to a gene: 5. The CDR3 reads CATSDLGTGKDTQYF. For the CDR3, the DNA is TGTGCCACCAGTGATCTTGGGACAGGGAAAGATACGCAGTATTTT.

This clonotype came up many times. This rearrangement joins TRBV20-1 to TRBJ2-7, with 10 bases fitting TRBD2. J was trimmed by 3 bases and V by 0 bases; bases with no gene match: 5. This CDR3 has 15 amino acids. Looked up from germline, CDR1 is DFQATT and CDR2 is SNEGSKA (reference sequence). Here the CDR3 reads CSAREAGTSVYEQYF. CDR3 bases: TGCAGTGCTAGAGAGGCCGGGACTAGCGTCTACGAGCAGTACTTC.

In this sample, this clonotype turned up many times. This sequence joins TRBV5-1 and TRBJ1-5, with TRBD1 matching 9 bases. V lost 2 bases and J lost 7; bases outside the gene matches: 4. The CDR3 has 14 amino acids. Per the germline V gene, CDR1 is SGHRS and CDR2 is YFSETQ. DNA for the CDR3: TGCGCCAGCAGCTTACAGGGGGCAGGGCAGCCCCAGCATTTT. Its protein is CASSLQGAGQPQHF.

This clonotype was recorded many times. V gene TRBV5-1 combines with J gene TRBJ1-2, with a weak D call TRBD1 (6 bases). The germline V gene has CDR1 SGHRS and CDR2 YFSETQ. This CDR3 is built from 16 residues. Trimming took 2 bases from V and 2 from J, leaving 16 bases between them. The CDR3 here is CASSLMPGASNYGYTF. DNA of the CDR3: TGCGCCAGCAGCTTAATGCCGGGGGCTTCGAACTATGGCTACACCTTC.

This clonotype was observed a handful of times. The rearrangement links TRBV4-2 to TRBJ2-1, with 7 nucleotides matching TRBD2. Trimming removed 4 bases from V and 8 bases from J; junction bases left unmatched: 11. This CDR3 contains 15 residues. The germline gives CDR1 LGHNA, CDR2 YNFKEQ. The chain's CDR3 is CASSPGLEGAHEQFF. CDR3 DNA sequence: TGTGCCAGCAGCCCCGGACTAGAAGGGGCGCATGAGCAGTTCTTC.

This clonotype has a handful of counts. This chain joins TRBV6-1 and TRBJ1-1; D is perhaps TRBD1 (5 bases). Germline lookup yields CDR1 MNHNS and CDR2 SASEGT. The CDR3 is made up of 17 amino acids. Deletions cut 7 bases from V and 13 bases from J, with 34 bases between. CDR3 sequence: CASTPNGASLSFLPVFF. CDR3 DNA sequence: TGTGCCAGCACCCCAAATGGGGCCAGCCTCAGTTTTCTTCCGGTTTTCTTT.

As DNA, the CDR3 is TGCAGTGCTAGAGATCCGCGGGAGAGCACAGATACGCAGTATTTT. It is translated as CSARDPRESTDTQYF. V is TRBV20-1 and J is TRBJ2-3, with 7 bases identical to TRBD2. With V trimmed by 0 bases and J by 0 bases, 3 bases remained unmatched. The CDR3 loop spans 15 amino acids. The germline gives CDR1 DFQATT, CDR2 SNEGSKA (reference sequence).

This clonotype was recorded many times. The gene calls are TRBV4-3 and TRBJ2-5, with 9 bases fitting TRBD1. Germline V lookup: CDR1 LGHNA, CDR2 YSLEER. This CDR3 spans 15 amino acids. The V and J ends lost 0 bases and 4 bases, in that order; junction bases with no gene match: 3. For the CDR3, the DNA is TGCGCCAGCAGCCAAGACGGGACAGGGCGAGAGACCCAGTACTTC. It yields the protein CASSQDGTGRETQYF.

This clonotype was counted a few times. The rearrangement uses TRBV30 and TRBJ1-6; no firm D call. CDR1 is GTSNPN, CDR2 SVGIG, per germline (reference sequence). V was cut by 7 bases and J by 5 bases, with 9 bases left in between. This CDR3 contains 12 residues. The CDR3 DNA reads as TGTGCCTTCGGACCCGATAATTCACCCCTCCACTTT. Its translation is CAFGPDNSPLHF.

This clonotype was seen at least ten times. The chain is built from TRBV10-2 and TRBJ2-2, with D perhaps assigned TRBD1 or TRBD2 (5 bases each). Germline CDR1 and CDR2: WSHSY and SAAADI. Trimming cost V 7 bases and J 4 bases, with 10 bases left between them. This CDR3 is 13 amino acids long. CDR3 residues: CASKPGTTGELFF. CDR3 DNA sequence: TGCGCCAGCAAACCAGGGACCACCGGGGAGCTGTTTTTT.

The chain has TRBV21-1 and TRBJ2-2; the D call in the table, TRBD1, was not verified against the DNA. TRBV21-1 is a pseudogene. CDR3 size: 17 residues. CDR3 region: CASSKAPGDFTTGELFF. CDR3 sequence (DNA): TGTGCCAGCAGCAAAGCCCCAGGGGATTTCACCACCGGGGAGCTGTTTTTT.

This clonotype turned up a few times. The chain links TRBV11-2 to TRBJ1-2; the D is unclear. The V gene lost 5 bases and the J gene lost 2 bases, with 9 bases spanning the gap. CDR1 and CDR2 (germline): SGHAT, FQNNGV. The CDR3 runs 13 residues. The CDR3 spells CASSKTLNYGYTF. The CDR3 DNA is TGTGCCAGCAGCAAGACTCTAAACTATGGCTACACCTTC.

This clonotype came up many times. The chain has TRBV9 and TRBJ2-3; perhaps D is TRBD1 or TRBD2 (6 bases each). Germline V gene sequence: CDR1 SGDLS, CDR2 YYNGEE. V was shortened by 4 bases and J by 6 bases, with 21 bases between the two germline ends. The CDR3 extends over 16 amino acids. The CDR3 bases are TGTGCCAGCAGCTCCCCCGAGGGGGGCTGGTACGATACGCAGTATTTT. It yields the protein CASSSPEGGWYDTQYF.

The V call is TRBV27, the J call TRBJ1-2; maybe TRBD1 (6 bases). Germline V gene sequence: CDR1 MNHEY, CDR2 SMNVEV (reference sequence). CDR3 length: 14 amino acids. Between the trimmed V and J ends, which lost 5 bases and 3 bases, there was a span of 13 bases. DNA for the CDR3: TGTGCCAGCAGTAACAGGGCCGGCGACTATGGCTACACCTTC. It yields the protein CASSNRAGDYGYTF.

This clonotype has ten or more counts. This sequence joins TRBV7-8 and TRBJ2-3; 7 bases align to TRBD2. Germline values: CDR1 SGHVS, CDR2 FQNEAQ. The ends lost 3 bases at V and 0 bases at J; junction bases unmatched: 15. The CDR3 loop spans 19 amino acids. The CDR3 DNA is TGTGCCAGCAGCTTTAAGTCGCGTGTCCTAGCGGCTAGCACAGATACGCAGTATTTT. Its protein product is CASSFKSRVLAASTDTQYF.